The clone carrying this TCR beta chain turned up a few times. What it binds is not known. The data belong to a study of response to subunit inactivated influenza vaccine. Study-level results: It was suggested by the authors that few new T cells are recruited by each seasonal influenza vaccination.

The CDR3 covers 15 residues. V was shortened by 4 bases and J by 7 bases, with 19 bases between the two germline ends. TCRdb used MiXCR to reprocess the RT-PCR reads, holding one entry per CDR3 protein. The table lists about 540,000 distinct CDR3 sequences, approximately 24% of them singletons. A further study also used this sample, focusing on T cells expressing NK-cell markers. That publication notes: 5'RACE template switching with UMIs generated TCR beta cDNA. The dominant NKG2C+ clonotypes represented roughly 1.0-7.5% of CD8+ T cells in six donors. One observes that, in a handful of donors, these clonotypes were also the leading ones within the CD3+CD56-NKG2C+ fraction.

The sample here was CD4+ T cells sorted from PBMCs, taken approximately 12 days after vaccination. This clonotype was sampled from a man in his forties or fifties who received an inactivated influenza vaccine. The genes are TRBV12-3 or TRBV12-4 and TRBJ1-2, with unresolved D. The CDR3 loop is CASSSASPALTGYTF. The CDR3, as DNA: TGTGCCAGCAGTTCGGCCAGCCCGGCTCTGACTGGCTACACCTTC.